The clone carrying this TCR beta chain was seen only a few times. Germline values: CDR1 SGHTA, CDR2 FQGNSA. The CDR3 length is 12 residues. V shed 7 bases and J shed 11 bases, with 15 bases lying between them. This specimen belongs to a study of naive and memory T cell subsets. Two oligonucleotides, mixed equimolar, formed the beta constant-region primer covering TRBC1 and TRBC2. The cDNA 3' end received a ligated single-stranded oligonucleotide carrying the SP2 primer and a 12-nucleotide UMI. TCRdb reprocessed the UMI-ligation and nested PCR reads with MiXCR, giving one entry per CDR3 protein. The data contain around 160,000 distinct CDR3 sequences, approximately 15% of them singletons.

Sequencing was done on a sample of naive CD4+ T cells from blood. The V gene is TRBV7-2, the J gene TRBJ1-5; maybe TRBD1 (5 bases). The sequence derives from a human donor in good health. CDR3 in DNA: TGTGCCAGCAACGACGGGGGTTGGGCCCAGCATTTT. This translates into CASNDGGWAQHF.